This T cell receptor beta chain derives from a study of blood T cell repertoires in COVID-19. Study at large: Samples of COVID-19 (acute and convalescent) were obtained from the United States, Italy and Spain. Sample material is recorded as cDNA or gDNA derived from T cells, B-cell-depleted T cells, or PBMCs.

Clones were sequenced by immunoSEQ multiplex PCR, and TCRdb holds only the in-frame ones, with some missing. Here the sample spans approximately 70,000 clones, approximately 91% being singletons. CDR1 and CDR2 (germline): LGHDT, YNNKEL (reference sequence). The CDR3 is 15 amino acids. The V gene end was trimmed by 1 base and the J gene end by 4 bases; junction bases not matched to a gene: 2. The chain couples TRBV3-1 (or the pseudogene TRBV3-2) to TRBJ2-1; TRBD2 agrees at 9 bases. This receptor was taken from a human donor with active COVID-19. The donor label of this sample is uncertain. The sequenced sample was peripheral blood. The CDR3 DNA reads TGTGCCAGCAGCCAAGGCGGGAGGGATTACAATGAGCAGTTCTTC. It codes for CASSQGGRDYNEQFF.